Listed here are 6 T cell receptor beta chains from one sample, sequenced in a study of cytomegalovirus exposure and HLA in healthy donors (dated by TCRdb to about 2017). The library was produced with the immunoSEQ multiplex PCR assay. For the multiplex PCR, a mixture combining 60 forward primers for TCR Vbeta segments and 13 reverse primers for TCR Jbeta segments was used. This is the immuneACCESS table as TCRdb keeps it, with only in-frame sequences that have V and J called. A part of the clones is gone; compared with another copy, unresolved V genes explain less than half, and the rest is unexplained. The sample table contains roughly 190,000 clones; only one count was recorded for around 90% of them. The top ten constitute approximately 1.7% of the sample. The source material was PBMCs. These receptors came from a woman younger than 35 in good health and CMV-seronegative.

The chain uses TRBV2 and TRBJ2-7; a weak D match, TRBD2 (6 bases). V lost 6 bases, J lost 7 bases, and 19 bases lay in between. The CDR3 totals 14 residues. CDR1 and CDR2 from the germline V gene are SNHLY and FYNNEI. Here the CDR3 DNA reads TGTGCCAGCAGAGAGCGGGTTTCCGTGAAAGAGCAGTACTTC. Its protein product is CASRERVSVKEQYF.

The chain joins TRBV7-2 to TRBJ1-2, with D perhaps TRBD1 (5 bases). V lost 4 bases, J lost 4 bases, and 13 bases lay in between. The germline V gene encodes CDR1 SGHTA and CDR2 FQGNSA. The CDR3 covers 14 residues. CDR3 protein: CASSSVTGVYGYTF. The CDR3, as DNA: TGTGCCAGCAGCTCGGTCACAGGCGTCTATGGCTACACCTTC.

The V and J genes are TRBV5-1 and TRBJ2-7, with 8 bases identical to TRBD2. CDR1 and CDR2 from the germline V gene are SGHRS and YFSETQ. The CDR3 consists of 15 residues. V lost 0 bases and J lost 5; bases outside the gene matches: 7. The chain's CDR3 is CASSLDRPGGDEQYF. The CDR3 DNA sequence: TGCGCCAGCAGCTTGGACCGCCCGGGAGGGGACGAGCAGTACTTC.

Worth noting for this clone: The junction shows a germline mismatch at one end, possibly a read error. This chain joins TRBV7-9 and TRBJ2-2, with 8 bases identical to TRBD2. CDR1 and CDR2 from the germline V gene are SEHNR and FQNEAQ (reference sequence). The CDR3 runs to 14 residues. CDR3 residues: CASSLAGPTGELFF. The CDR3, as DNA: TGTGCCAGCAGCCTAGCGGGCCCTACCGGGGAGCTGTTTTTT.

The chain employs TRBV14 and TRBJ1-2; no reliable D call. The CDR3 has 16 amino acids. V lost 0 bases to trimming and J lost 4 bases, with 15 bases between them. Per germline, CDR1 SGHDN and CDR2 FVKESK. Here the CDR3 reads CASSQEETGYIYGYTF. The CDR3 DNA follows: TGTGCCAGCAGCCAAGAGGAAACGGGGTACATCTATGGCTACACCTTC.

The CDR3 region has the DNA TGCGCCAGCAGCGGCACGAGGGGAGGGTACGAGCAGTACTTC. Translation: CASSGTRGGYEQYF. The V call is TRBV5-1, the J call TRBJ2-7; 7 bases map to TRBD2. The CDR3 runs to 14 residues. Germline trimming cut 4 bases from V and 4 bases from J; bases unmatched to any gene: 8. CDR1 SGHRS and CDR2 YFSETQ come from the germline V gene.